This T cell receptor beta chain originates from a study of blood T cell repertoires in COVID-19. Germline-derived CDR1 and CDR2 are SGHKS and YYEKEE (reference sequence). Between the trimmed V and J ends, which lost 4 bases and 12 bases, there was a span of 23 bases. CDR3 size: 14 residues. Produced via immunoSEQ multiplex PCR; TCRdb's table is partial and in-frame only. The data contain roughly 430,000 clones, about 88% of them singletons. V is TRBV5-5 and J is TRBJ2-7, with a weak D call TRBD2 (6 bases). The sample comprised PBMCs or T cells enriched from blood (not recorded which). This TCR derives from a woman aged 18-29 years who had been exposed to COVID-19. The CDR3 loop is CASSVFRETTASYF. The CDR3, as DNA: TGTGCCAGCAGCGTATTCCGGGAGACTACGGCCTCGTACTTC.